This T cell receptor (beta chain) was captured by sequencing in a study of T cells in Graves' hyperthyroidism and ophthalmopathy (dated by TCRdb to the late 2010s). Some background on the complete study: Peripheral blood samples were taken at initial diagnosis, before any treatment was given. To identify TCR V-J signatures that set the groups apart, the researchers used a discovery cohort of more than 95 patients, made up of around 42 with Graves' ophthalmopathy and about 55 with stable Graves' hyperthyroidism. Prospective prediction of ophthalmopathy was tested in an independent validation cohort consisting of about 20 hyperthyroidism patients and approximately 16 patients who later progressed to ophthalmopathy. For training and testing, the 95 to 100 patients in the discovery cohort were randomly divided in a 7:3 ratio. Thyroid tissue and blood T-cell repertoires from six Graves' hyperthyroidism patients were also compared in the study. After blood sampling, hyperthyroidism patients were treated with methimazole at a starting dose of 30 mg daily, and ophthalmopathy patients were treated with high-dose intravenous methylprednisolone. The paper describes TCR Vbeta CDR3 sequencing of 120 to 150 peripheral blood samples, made up of 43 ophthalmopathy patients, 70 to 80 hyperthyroidism patients and 17 progressor patients. Overall results and qualifications from the work: No statistical method was used to fix the sample size in advance, and group allocation was not hidden from the investigators. Most expanded thyroid clonotypes (frequency above 0.001) were also found in blood, which suggests that blood repertoires may mirror thyroid immune responses. A model built on a 13 V-J signature distinguished ophthalmopathy from stable hyperthyroidism, reaching 87.88% sensitivity and under 84% specificity in cross-validation and 80%/75% in testing. In validation, the model predicted progression to ophthalmopathy with 65% to 71% sensitivity and over 72% specificity, a median of approximately 6.5 months before onset.

The TCR beta CDR3 regions were amplified from RNA transcripts. A first-round RT-PCR of the TCR CDR3 used the HTBI primer set with the Qiagen OneStep RT-PCR kit. The libraries were constructed in a second round of multiplex PCR and then size-selected and purified. Libraries were sequenced paired-end with 100 bp reads on an Illumina HiSeq2000. The original methods were these. SOAPnuke was used to process the raw data, removing reads that contained adapters or uncalled bases, had a mean Phred below 15, or lacked an exact match to the constant primer or identifier. COPE v1.2.5 was used to merge high-quality paired reads, and clonotypes were defined as unique nucleotide sequences. Clonotypes were aligned to IMGT TRBV, TRBD and TRBJ reference segments using MiTCR v1.1. The analysis included only V-J combinations with a frequency above 0.0001, which together covered approximately 99% of the repertoires. A TCS score was defined as the ratio between F50 (clonal expansion) and ExV (chaos), using BLOSUM62-based TCRdist between CDR3 peptides within each V-J. Welch's t-statistics and random forest reduced 500 to 650 V-J features to fewer than 15, which were used in a naive Bayes classifier (R e1071). Through fastp at Q25 and MiXCR, TCRdb rebuilt clones from the public reads, retaining in-frame beta chains. Every entry covers one CDR3 protein and lists the most common genes and DNA from its rows. V and J calls and clone size were set by TCRdb, not the authors. This sample gives 400,000 to 600,000 distinct CDR3 sequences in total; roughly 20% of them show up just once. Of the sample, roughly 29% falls within the top ten clones.

Stable Graves' hyperthyroidism was defined as no progression to ophthalmopathy during 18 months of follow-up. The hyperthyroidism patients were between 18 and 65 years old and newly diagnosed, with a disease duration of less than 2 months. Patients with uncontrolled infections, other autoimmune diseases, pregnancy or lactation were excluded. Diagnoses were based on clinical symptoms, serum thyroxine and TRAb, thyroid ultrasound and orbital computed tomography. Ficoll-Paque density gradient centrifugation was used to isolate PBMCs from under 11 ml of fresh peripheral blood. Total RNA was extracted with Trizol reagent, and quality was checked on an Agilent 2100 Bioanalyzer. Including cysteine and phenylalanine, the CDR3 has 16 amino acids. The read is trimmed to its CDR3 DNA, 48 bases read in frame from base 1. For this chain, trimming is 6 bases at the V end and 5 bases at the J end, and the number of junction bases without a gene match is 7. Sequences MNHNS (CDR1) and SASEGT (CDR2) are obtained from the germline V gene.

This clonotype was counted between two and nine times. Its antigen remains undetermined. Base quality data are lacking; no much larger clone is found one base away. Here the chain combines TRBV6-1 and TRBJ2-2; TRBD2 agrees with 12 junctional bases. The specimen sequenced was blood. The sequence derives from a man aged 18-30 years with Graves' hyperthyroidism. The DNA is TGTGCCAGCAGGCCCGGGACTAGCGGGTTAACCGGGGAGCTGTTTTTT. Translated, this is CASRPGTSGLTGELFF.